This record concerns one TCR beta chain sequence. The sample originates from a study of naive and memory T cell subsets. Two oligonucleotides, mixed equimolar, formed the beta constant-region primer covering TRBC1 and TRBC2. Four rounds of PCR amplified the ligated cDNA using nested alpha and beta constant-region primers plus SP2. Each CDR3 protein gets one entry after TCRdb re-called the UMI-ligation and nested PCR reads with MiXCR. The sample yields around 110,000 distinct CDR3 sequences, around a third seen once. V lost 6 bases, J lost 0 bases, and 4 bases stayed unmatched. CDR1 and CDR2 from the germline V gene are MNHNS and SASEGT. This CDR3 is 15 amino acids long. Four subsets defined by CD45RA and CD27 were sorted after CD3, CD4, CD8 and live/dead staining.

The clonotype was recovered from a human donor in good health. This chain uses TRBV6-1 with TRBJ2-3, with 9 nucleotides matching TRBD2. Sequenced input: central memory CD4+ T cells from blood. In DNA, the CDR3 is TGTGCCAGCAGCCGACTAGCGGCAAGCACAGATACGCAGTATTTT. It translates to CASSRLAASTDTQYF.